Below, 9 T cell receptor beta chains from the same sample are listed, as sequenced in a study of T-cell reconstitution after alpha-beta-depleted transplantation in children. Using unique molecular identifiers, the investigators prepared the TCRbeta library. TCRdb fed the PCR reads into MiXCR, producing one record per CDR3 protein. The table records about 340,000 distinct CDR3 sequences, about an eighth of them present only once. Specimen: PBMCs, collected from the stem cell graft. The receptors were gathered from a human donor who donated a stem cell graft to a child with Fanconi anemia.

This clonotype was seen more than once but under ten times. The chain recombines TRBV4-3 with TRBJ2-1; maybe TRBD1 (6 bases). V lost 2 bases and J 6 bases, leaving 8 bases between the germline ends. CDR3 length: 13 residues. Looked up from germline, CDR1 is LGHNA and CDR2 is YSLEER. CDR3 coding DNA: TGCGCCAGCAGCCAATCGACAGGCAATGAGCAGTTCTTC. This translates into CASSQSTGNEQFF.

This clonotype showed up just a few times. In nucleotides, the CDR3 is TGTGCCAGCAGCCAAACCTCTCAGAGGAATCAAGAGACCCAGTACTTC. This gives the protein CASSQTSQRNQETQYF. The chain has TRBV3-1 and TRBJ2-5; D gene uncertain. The CDR3 loop spans 16 amino acids. Trimming removed 2 bases at V and 2 bases at J, with 15 bases between. CDR1 is LGHDT and CDR2 is YNNKEL in the germline V gene (reference sequence).

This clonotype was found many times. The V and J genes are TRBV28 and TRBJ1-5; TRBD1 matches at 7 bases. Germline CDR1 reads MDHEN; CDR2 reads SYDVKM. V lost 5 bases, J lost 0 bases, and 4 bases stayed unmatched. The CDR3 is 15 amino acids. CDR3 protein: CASSQRQGSNQPQHF. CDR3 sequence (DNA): TGTGCCAGCAGTCAACGACAGGGTAGCAATCAGCCCCAGCATTTT.

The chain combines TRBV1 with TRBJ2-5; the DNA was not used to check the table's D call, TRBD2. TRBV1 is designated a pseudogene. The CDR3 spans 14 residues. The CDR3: CASNQDGPQETQYF. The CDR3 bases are TGTGCCAGCAACCAAGACGGCCCCCAAGAGACCCAGTACTTC.

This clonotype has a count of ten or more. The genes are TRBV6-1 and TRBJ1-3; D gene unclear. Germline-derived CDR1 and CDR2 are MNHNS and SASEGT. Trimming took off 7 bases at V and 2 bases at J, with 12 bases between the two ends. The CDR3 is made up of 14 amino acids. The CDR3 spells CASTAHHPGNTIYF. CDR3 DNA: TGTGCCAGCACCGCTCATCATCCTGGAAACACCATATATTTT.

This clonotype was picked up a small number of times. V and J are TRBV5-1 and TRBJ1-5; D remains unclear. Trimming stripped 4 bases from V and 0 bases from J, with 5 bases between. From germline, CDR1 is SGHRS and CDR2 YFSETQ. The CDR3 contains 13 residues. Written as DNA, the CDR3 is TGCGCCAGCAGCATAAATAGCAATCAGCCCCAGCATTTT. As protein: CASSINSNQPQHF.

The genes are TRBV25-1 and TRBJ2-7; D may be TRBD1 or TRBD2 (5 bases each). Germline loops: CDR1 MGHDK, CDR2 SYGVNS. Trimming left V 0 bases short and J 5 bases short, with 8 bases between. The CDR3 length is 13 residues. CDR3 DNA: TGTGCCAGCAGTGAATATGGGGGAGACGAGCAGTACTTC. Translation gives CASSEYGGDEQYF.

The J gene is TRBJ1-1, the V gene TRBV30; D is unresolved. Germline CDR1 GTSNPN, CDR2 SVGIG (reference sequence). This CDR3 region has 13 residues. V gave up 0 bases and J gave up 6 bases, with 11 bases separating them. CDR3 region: CAWSVKSGSEAFF. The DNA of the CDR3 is TGTGCCTGGAGTGTAAAGTCGGGGTCTGAAGCTTTCTTT.

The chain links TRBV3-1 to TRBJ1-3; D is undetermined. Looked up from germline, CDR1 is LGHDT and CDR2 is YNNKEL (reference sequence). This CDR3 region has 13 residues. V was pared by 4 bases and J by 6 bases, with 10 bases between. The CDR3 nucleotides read TGTGCCAGCAGCCCGGCCCTACTAAACACCATATATTTT. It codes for CASSPALLNTIYF.